The next 11 T cell receptor beta chains were all read from a single sample in a study of T cell responses to AZD1222 COVID-19 vaccine. Method: immunoSEQ multiplex PCR; TCRdb's copy keeps in-frame clones and lacks some. The table shows roughly 130,000 clones, with around 87% occurring only once. Specimen: peripheral blood, collected on day 0 of AZD1222 vaccination. The receptors stem from an adult in good health.

V is TRBV27 and J is TRBJ2-4; 8 bases are shared with TRBD1. Losses at the gene ends were 4 bases for V and 8 bases for J; bases not matched to a gene: 10. The CDR3 is 15 residues long. Germline CDR1 MNHEY, CDR2 SMNVEV (reference sequence). The DNA of the CDR3 is TGTGCCAGCAGTTCCAGGGGGCGATCAGGGGACATTCAGTACTTC. This encodes CASSSRGRSGDIQYF.

The rearrangement links TRBV6-5 to TRBJ1-6; D gene unclear. Germline CDR1 MNHEY, CDR2 SVGAGI. With 4 bases removed from V and 0 bases from J, the gap between germline ends came to 7 bases. There are 15 residues in the CDR3. In DNA, the CDR3 is TGTGCCAGCAGTTTCACGAGCTCCTATAATTCACCCCTCCACTTT. Translated, it gives CASSFTSSYNSPLHF.

This chain uses TRBV23-1 with TRBJ1-5, with 9 bases lining up with TRBD1. Being an ORF, TRBV23-1 has a function that is uncertain. This CDR3 comprises 16 residues. J gave up 7 bases and V 0 bases, and 7 bases lay outside the gene matches. The CDR3 reads CASSQSRQGDGQPQHF. The CDR3 region has the DNA TGCGCCAGCAGTCAATCGAGACAGGGGGATGGACAGCCCCAGCATTTT.

The chain recombines TRBV30 with TRBJ2-7, with TRBD1 matching 7 bases. The CDR3 has 13 amino acids. The V segment lost 0 bases and the J segment 5 bases; nucleotides outside the gene matches: 4. The germline gives CDR1 GTSNPN, CDR2 SVGIG (reference sequence). The CDR3 DNA is TGTGCCTGGAGTGTACGTACAGGGGACGAGCAGTACTTC. It translates to CAWSVRTGDEQYF.

In its sample, this clone was seen once. The chain recombines TRBV7-9 with TRBJ1-6, with a weak D call TRBD1 (5 bases). V was pared by 0 bases and J by 8 bases, with 20 bases between. The CDR3 spans 18 residues. The V gene's germline CDR1 is SEHNR and CDR2 FQNEAQ (reference sequence). CDR3 sequence (DNA): TGTGCCAGCAGCTTAGCCACAGGTTTAAAATCTACAGATTCACCCCTCCACTTT. This translates into CASSLATGLKSTDSPLHF.

V and J are TRBV19 and TRBJ1-3; D might be TRBD1 (5 bases). The CDR3 is 16 amino acids. Between the trimmed V and J ends, which lost 3 bases and 7 bases, there was a span of 19 bases. Germline CDR1 LNHDA, CDR2 SQIVND (reference sequence). CDR3 coding DNA: TGTGCCAGTAGTATCGGGCAAGGGGATCAGAGGAACACCATATATTTT. Protein: CASSIGQGDQRNTIYF.

Only one count was recorded for this clone. J is TRBJ1-1 and V is TRBV4-3; D is unresolved. The ends were cut back, 0 bases at V and 5 bases at J, with 10 bases in the middle. This CDR3 contains 14 residues. Germline loops: CDR1 LGHNA, CDR2 YSLEER. The CDR3 DNA follows: TGCGCCAGCAGCCAAGAAGGGCGAGTAACTGAAGCTTTCTTT. Protein product: CASSQEGRVTEAFF.

V gene TRBV6-6 combines with J gene TRBJ2-3, with 10 nucleotides matching TRBD2. Trimming removed 4 bases from V and 5 bases from J; junction bases left unmatched: 3. CDR3 length: 14 amino acids. CDR1 is MNHNY and CDR2 is SVGAGI in the germline V gene (reference sequence). The CDR3 here is CASSSRTSGDTQYF. CDR3 nucleotide sequence: TGTGCCAGCAGTTCAAGGACTAGCGGAGATACGCAGTATTTT.

This chain connects TRBV4-2 to TRBJ1-6; 8 bases are shared with TRBD1. This CDR3 region has 17 residues. Germline CDR1 and CDR2: LGHNA and YNFKEQ. Unmatched junction bases numbered 2, after V lost 0 bases and J lost 1 base. CDR3 sequence (DNA): TGTGCCAGCAGCCAAGATCAGGGGGCATCCTATAATTCACCCCTCCACTTT. Amino acids: CASSQDQGASYNSPLHF.

V usage is TRBV20-1 and J usage is TRBJ1-1; D remains unclear. The CDR3 totals 12 residues. V shed 3 bases and J shed 1 base, with 6 bases lying between them. Germline V gene sequence: CDR1 DFQATT, CDR2 SNEGSKA (reference sequence). CDR3 nucleotide sequence: TGCAGTGCTAGTCCAGGGAACACTGAAGCTTTCTTT. Protein product: CSASPGNTEAFF.

The CDR3 DNA is TGTGCCATCAGCGCACAAGAGGGGACACAAGGCTACACCTTC. Its protein product is CAISAQEGTQGYTF. The chain has TRBV10-3 and TRBJ1-2; D perhaps matches TRBD1 (6 bases). Trimming left V 6 bases short and J 8 bases short, with 19 bases between. The CDR3 totals 14 residues. Per the germline V gene, CDR1 is ENHRY and CDR2 is SYGVKD.